This T cell receptor beta chain was recorded in a study of blood T cell repertoires in COVID-19. Turning to the study itself: Sites across the United States, Italy and Spain contributed samples from acute and convalescent COVID-19. T cells, B-cell-depleted T cells, or PBMCs supplied cDNA or gDNA.

In the source study's methods: Amplification of reference gene primers provided the estimated nucleated cell counts. The table came from immunoSEQ multiplex PCR; TCRdb's copy has only in-frame clones and leaves some out. V and J calls and clone size come straight from that table; D and trimming were deduced from the DNA. The repertoire holds tens of thousands of clones, with approximately 79% as singletons. CDR1 SGHKS and CDR2 YYEKEE come from the germline V gene (reference sequence). The CDR3 totals 15 residues. V was clipped by 0 bases and J by 1 base, with 11 bases between them. This clone was observed once.

Input material: peripheral blood. The clonotype comes from a man in his fifties or sixties with active or convalescent COVID-19. V gene TRBV5-5 combines with J gene TRBJ2-7, with D maybe TRBD2 (7 bases). In DNA, the CDR3 is TGTGCCAGCAGCTTGGTGGGGGGGCCTTCCTACGAGCAGTACTTC. It translates to CASSLVGGPSYEQYF. Drawing the rest from reference TRBV5-5 and TRBJ2-7, the complete variable domain is DAGVTQSPTHLIKTRGQQVTLRCSPISGHKSVSWYQQVLGQGPQFIFQYYEKEERGRGNFPDRFSARQFPNYSSELNVNALLLGDSALYLCASSLVGGPSYEQYFGPGTRLTVT.